The 9 T cell receptor beta chains listed next were all sequenced from one sample in a study of T cell repertoires in aging, cancer and after chemotherapy. The template was genomic DNA from peripheral blood, not RNA. Multiplex touch-down PCR with TRB-A/B primers amplified rearranged V-D-J TRB sequences. Via MiXCR, TCRdb re-called the multiplex PCR reads, giving one row per CDR3 protein. The sample lists some 19,000 distinct CDR3 sequences, roughly 35% occurring once. Sequenced sample: blood. These receptors were taken from a human donor with a solid tumor.

V usage is TRBV7-6 and J usage is TRBJ2-1; weak D call: TRBD1 (6 bases). The germline V gene encodes CDR1 SGHVS and CDR2 FNYEAQ. Trimming took off 5 bases at V and 6 bases at J, with 17 bases between the two ends. The CDR3 totals 15 residues. The CDR3 reads CASSLGGPAINEQFF. CDR3 coding DNA: TGTGCCAGCAGCCTAGGGGGACCCGCTATCAATGAGCAGTTCTTC.

The chain employs TRBV5-1 and TRBJ2-2, with 11 bases lining up with TRBD2. The CDR3 extends over 16 amino acids. The V gene end was trimmed by 4 bases and the J gene end by 6 bases; junction bases not matched to a gene: 8. Germline lookup yields CDR1 SGHRS and CDR2 YFSETQ. This CDR3 is CASSPRLAGPPGELFF. The CDR3 nucleotides read TGCGCCAGCAGCCCCAGACTAGCGGGGCCTCCCGGGGAGCTGTTTTTT.

The chain employs TRBV5-1 and TRBJ2-3, with 9 nucleotides matching TRBD2. Trimming took 5 bases from V and 3 from J; bases not matched to a gene: 10. This CDR3 has 16 amino acids. Germline CDR1 is SGHRS and CDR2 is YFSETQ. As DNA, the CDR3 is TGCGCCAGCAGATCGTCAGCCAGCGGGGGGACAGATACGCAGTATTTT. This codes for CASRSSASGGTDTQYF.

The chain uses TRBV6-5 and TRBJ1-2, with D uncertain. CDR1 and CDR2 (germline): MNHEY, SVGAGI. Trimming left V 0 bases short and J 3 bases short, with 8 bases between. The CDR3 has 14 amino acids. In DNA, the CDR3 is TGTGCCAGCAGTTACTCGATGACGGACTATGGCTACACCTTC. The encoded protein is CASSYSMTDYGYTF.

The rearrangement links TRBV30 to TRBJ1-1; no clear D. There are 11 residues in the CDR3. The V gene's germline CDR1 is GTSNPN and CDR2 SVGIG (reference sequence). V was trimmed by 7 bases and J by 6 bases, leaving 12 bases between them. CDR3 region: CAFSADAEAFF. DNA for the CDR3: TGTGCCTTCTCGGCGGACGCTGAAGCTTTCTTT.

The chain joins TRBV10-3 to TRBJ2-6; D remains unclear. In germline, CDR1 is ENHRY, CDR2 SYGVKD. V was pared by 3 bases and J by 1 base, with 13 bases between. There are 17 residues in the CDR3. This CDR3 is CAISDVDPRSGANVLTF. Here the CDR3 DNA reads TGTGCCATCAGTGACGTGGACCCTAGATCTGGGGCCAACGTCCTGACTTTC.

The chain couples TRBV7-6 to TRBJ2-1; no firm D call. Deletions cut 1 base from V and 2 bases from J, with 9 bases between. Germline lookup yields CDR1 SGHVS and CDR2 FNYEAQ. This CDR3 has 15 amino acids. CDR3 region: CASSLGGRAYNEQFF. In nucleotides, the CDR3 is TGTGCCAGCAGCTTAGGAGGCCGGGCCTACAATGAGCAGTTCTTC.

The sample holds a few counts of this clonotype. This rearrangement joins TRBV5-6 to TRBJ2-5, with a tentative D call TRBD2 (6 bases). V lost 4 bases to trimming and J lost 4 bases, with 17 bases between them. From germline, CDR1 is SGHDT and CDR2 YYEEEE. The CDR3 loop spans 15 amino acids. In DNA, the CDR3 is TGTGCCAGCAGCCCGTGGGGGGAGAGGGGAGAGACCCAGTACTTC. Protein product: CASSPWGERGETQYF. Variable domain in full (rest from reference TRBV5-6 and TRBJ2-5): DAGVTQSPTHLIKTRGQQVTLRCSPKSGHDTVSWYQQALGQGPQFIFQYYEEEERQRGNFPDRFSGHQFPNYSSELNVNALLLGDSALYLCASSPWGERGETQYFGPGTRLLVL.

The chain recombines TRBV18 with TRBJ1-1, with 7 bases that match TRBD1. The CDR3 runs to 15 residues. CDR1 is KGHSH and CDR2 is LQKENI in the germline V gene. Trimming cost V 3 bases and J 3 bases; bases outside gene matches: 7. CDR3 DNA: TGTGCCAGCTCACCGTACAGGGGATCGGACACTGAAGCTTTCTTT. It specifies CASSPYRGSDTEAFF.